The 26 T cell receptor beta chains reported below all come from one sample, sequenced in a study of neurological immune-mediated disorders. TCRdb re-called the 5' RACE reads through MiXCR, storing one row per CDR3 protein. This table has 60,000 to 85,000 distinct CDR3 sequences, approximately 5% appearing once. The sample was PBMCs. These receptors all come from a woman aged 70-85 years with multiple sclerosis.

There are many counts of this clonotype. The rearrangement uses TRBV10-3 and TRBJ1-1; 8 bases line up with TRBD1. CDR1 and CDR2 from the germline V gene are ENHRY and SYGVKD. J was trimmed by 4 bases and V by 2 bases; bases with no gene match: 6. The CDR3 totals 15 residues. This CDR3 reads CAISEDRGLFTEAFF. In DNA, the CDR3 is TGTGCCATCAGTGAGGACAGGGGACTATTCACTGAAGCTTTCTTT.

This clonotype qualifies as medium-sized (0.01 to 0.1%). The chain uses TRBV15 and TRBJ2-2; 13 positions agree with TRBD2. This CDR3 comprises 21 residues. V shed 3 bases and J 0 bases; nucleotides not matched to a gene: 13. CDR1 is LNHNV, CDR2 YYDKDF, per germline (reference sequence). The CDR3 DNA reads as TGTGCCACCAGCAGGGAAAGAACGGGACTAGCGGGGATCACGAACACCGGGGAGCTGTTTTTT. Translated: CATSRERTGLAGITNTGELFF.

There are many counts of this clonotype. The rearrangement uses TRBV7-2 and TRBJ2-2; 7 bases line up with TRBD2. Germline-derived CDR1 and CDR2 are SGHTA and FQGNSA. The trim removed 5 bases at V and 3 bases at J, leaving 9 bases unmatched. This CDR3 is 16 amino acids long. CDR3 nucleotide sequence: TGTGCCAGCAGCCCGAGAGGGAGCGGGGACACCGGGGAGCTGTTTTTT. The encoded protein is CASSPRGSGDTGELFF.

Remarks on this clonotype: A much larger clonotype is one base distant, so this may be a read error. The CDR3 sequence is CVSSRSGSELYEQYF. The CDR3 DNA follows: TGTGTCAGCAGCCGGAGCGGGAGCGAGCTCTACGAGCAGTACTTC. The chain has TRBV9 and TRBJ2-7, with 8 bases that match TRBD2. Germline CDR1 and CDR2: SGDLS and YYNGEE. The CDR3 length is 15 residues. The whole variable domain, filled in from reference TRBV9 and TRBJ2-7, reads DSGVTQTPKHLITATGQRVTLRCSPRSGDLSVYWYQQSLDQGLQFLIQYYNGEERAKGNILERFSAQQFPDLHSELNLSSLELGDSALYFCVSSRSGSELYEQYFGPGTRLTVT.

This clonotype has at least ten counts. The V and J genes are TRBV12-3 or TRBV12-4 and TRBJ1-3; D remains ambiguous. This CDR3 has 14 amino acids. Between the trimmed V and J ends, which lost 5 bases and 1 base, there was a span of 9 bases. CDR3 in amino acids: CASSPQNSGNTIYF. CDR3 nucleotide sequence: TGTGCCAGCAGTCCGCAAAATTCTGGAAACACCATATATTTT.

This clonotype has ten or more counts. The genes are TRBV12-3 or TRBV12-4 and TRBJ1-1, with D perhaps TRBD1 (5 bases). V was cut by 7 bases and J by 4 bases, with 13 bases left in between. This CDR3 contains 13 residues. CDR3 region: CASKPQGLTEAFF. CDR3 nucleotide sequence: TGTGCCAGCAAACCCCAGGGTCTCACTGAAGCTTTCTTT.

This clonotype was picked up many times. The genes are TRBV5-1 and TRBJ2-4, with a weak D call TRBD1 (5 bases). The CDR3 extends over 13 amino acids. Germline assignment: CDR1 SGHRS and CDR2 YFSETQ. V gave up 4 bases and J gave up 8 bases, with 13 bases separating them. CDR3 DNA sequence: TGCGCCAGCAGCCCCTCGGAAGGGGACATTCAGTACTTC. Residues: CASSPSEGDIQYF.

The table lists this clonotype with many counts. The rearrangement uses TRBV7-2 and TRBJ2-3; D gene unclear. This CDR3 has 15 amino acids. The V gene's germline CDR1 is SGHTA and CDR2 FQGNSA. V was clipped by 2 bases and J by 4 bases, with 13 bases between them. CDR3 sequence: CASSLSSGRADTQYF. For the CDR3, the DNA is TGTGCCAGCAGCTTAAGCTCTGGTCGGGCAGATACGCAGTATTTT. Full variable domain (missing parts from reference TRBV7-2 and TRBJ2-3): GAGVSQSPSNKVTEKGKDVELRCDPISGHTALYWYRQSLGQGLEFLIYFQGNSAPDKSGLPSDRFSAERTGGSVSTLTIQRTQQEDSAVYLCASSLSSGRADTQYFGPGTRLTVL.

J is TRBJ2-7 and V is TRBV3-1; tentatively, D is TRBD1 or TRBD2 (5 bases each). This CDR3 has 15 amino acids. The germline gives CDR1 LGHDT, CDR2 YNNKEL (reference sequence). The V end was cut by 0 bases, the J end by 0 bases, with 9 bases between. The CDR3 DNA follows: TGTGCCAGCAGCCAAGATCCAGGGAGCTCCTACGAGCAGTACTTC. Translating gives CASSQDPGSSYEQYF.

At least ten counts were recorded for this clonotype. The genes are TRBV5-1 and TRBJ2-7; perhaps TRBD2 as D (5 bases). V gave up 0 bases and J gave up 4 bases, with 17 bases separating them. The germline V gene encodes CDR1 SGHRS and CDR2 YFSETQ. This CDR3 is built from 16 residues. In nucleotides, the CDR3 is TGCGCCAGCAGCTTGGGAACGAGGGCGGCAACTTACGAGCAGTACTTC. It translates to CASSLGTRAATYEQYF. The variable domain in full, with the rest retrieved from reference TRBV5-1 and TRBJ2-7, is KAGVTQTPRYLIKTRGQQVTLSCSPISGHRSVSWYQQTPGQGLQFLFEYFSETQRNKGNFPGRFSGRQFSNSRSEMNVSTLELGDSALYLCASSLGTRAATYEQYFGPGTRLTVT.

Many counts were recorded for this clonotype. This chain connects TRBV6-5 to TRBJ2-4, with 9 nucleotides matching TRBD2. The CDR3 spans 16 residues. The junction had 1 base not matched to a gene; V was cut back by 0 bases and J by 1 base. The germline V gene encodes CDR1 MNHEY and CDR2 SVGAGI. The CDR3 coding sequence is TGTGCCAGCAGTTACTCGGCGGGGGGGGCCAAAAACATTCAGTACTTC. Protein product: CASSYSAGGAKNIQYF.

This clonotype was detected many times. The chain is built from TRBV10-3 and TRBJ2-5, with TRBD2 matching over 12 bases. The CDR3 spans 16 residues. Per the germline V gene, CDR1 is ENHRY and CDR2 is SYGVKD. V lost 2 bases and J lost 5; bases outside the gene matches: 6. The CDR3 is CAISEKTSGRRETQYF. The CDR3 nucleotides are TGTGCCATCAGTGAGAAAACTAGCGGGAGGAGGGAGACCCAGTACTTC.

This clonotype appeared many times. The rearrangement links TRBV18 to TRBJ2-7, with a tentative D call TRBD1 (6 bases). The germline V gene has CDR1 KGHSH and CDR2 LQKENI. This CDR3 is 13 amino acids long. The germline V and J ends were trimmed by 3 bases and 6 bases, with 12 bases remaining between them. The CDR3 bases are TGTGCCAGCTCACCTAAACAGGGATCCGAGCAGTACTTC. Its protein is CASSPKQGSEQYF.

This clonotype was counted many times. The genes are TRBV6-5 and TRBJ2-7; no definite D call. Germline V gives CDR1 MNHEY, CDR2 SVGAGI. The CDR3 runs to 13 residues. Trimming stripped 0 bases from V and 6 bases from J, with 9 bases between. The CDR3 reads CASSYSTSGEQYF. In DNA form, the CDR3 reads TGTGCCAGCAGTTACTCGACCTCCGGCGAGCAGTACTTC.

In its sample, this clonotype was seen a few times. V is TRBV7-9 and J is TRBJ2-5; possible D gene TRBD2, 6 bases. The CDR3 has 14 residues. Germline-derived CDR1 and CDR2 are SEHNR and FQNEAQ (reference sequence). Trimming pared 4 bases from V and 1 base from J, leaving 10 bases between. The CDR3 region has the DNA TGTGCCAGCAGCTCACCGGGACTCCAAGAGACCCAGTACTTC. This encodes CASSSPGLQETQYF.

By share, this clonotype counts as medium-sized. This rearrangement joins TRBV5-1 to TRBJ1-1; maybe TRBD1 (5 bases). The CDR3 extends over 14 amino acids. Trimming took off 0 bases at V and 1 base at J, with 7 bases between the two ends. The germline V gene has CDR1 SGHRS and CDR2 YFSETQ. CDR3 in amino acids: CASSLGQRNTEAFF. DNA for the CDR3: TGCGCCAGCAGCTTGGGACAGAGGAACACTGAAGCTTTCTTT.

This clonotype has a count of ten or more. V gene TRBV4-2 combines with J gene TRBJ2-2, with D possibly TRBD2 on 5 matching bases. V lost 0 bases and J lost 5, with 13 bases in between. CDR1 and CDR2 from the germline V gene are LGHNA and YNFKEQ. This CDR3 comprises 16 residues. CDR3 amino acids: CASSQEETTNTGELFF. For the CDR3, the DNA is TGTGCCAGCAGCCAAGAGGAGACGACTAATACCGGGGAGCTGTTTTTT.

This clonotype showed up just a few times. This sequence joins TRBV6-5 and TRBJ1-5; D not certain. V lost 6 bases to trimming and J lost 1 base, with 7 bases between them. The CDR3 totals 13 residues. CDR1 and CDR2 (germline): MNHEY, SVGAGI. CDR3 nucleotides: TGTGCCAGCAGGCTAGGGAGCAATCAGCCCCAGCATTTT. Residues: CASRLGSNQPQHF.

This clonotype was seen many times. The chain links TRBV27 to TRBJ1-4, with no clear D. This CDR3 comprises 14 residues. Trimming left V 2 bases short and J 8 bases short, with 12 bases between. In germline, CDR1 is MNHEY, CDR2 SMNVEV (reference sequence). CDR3 bases: TGTGCCAGCAGTTTAAGCGCGGGGTGGGAAAAACTGTTTTTT. This codes for CASSLSAGWEKLFF.

This clonotype was seen more than once but under ten times. V gene TRBV21-1 combines with J gene TRBJ2-1; the tabulated D call, TRBD1, remains unverified against the DNA. TRBV21-1 is annotated as a pseudogene. The CDR3 consists of 13 residues. The CDR3 DNA follows: TGTGCCAGCAGCCTGGGGCCCTTCAATGAGCAGTTCTTC. Protein product: CASSLGPFNEQFF.

This clonotype was recorded at least ten times. The chain couples TRBV3-1 to TRBJ2-1, with TRBD2 identical over 9 bases. CDR3 length: 14 amino acids. V shed 1 base and J 7 bases; nucleotides not matched to a gene: 2. In germline, CDR1 is LGHDT, CDR2 YNNKEL (reference sequence). The DNA for the CDR3 is TGTGCCAGCAGCCAAGGCAGCGGGAGGAATGAGCAGTTCTTC. It encodes CASSQGSGRNEQFF.

There are many counts of this clonotype. The chain links TRBV29-1 to TRBJ2-6; the D gene is possibly TRBD1 (6 bases). Trimming pared 6 bases from V and 1 base from J, leaving 10 bases between. Germline V gene sequence: CDR1 SQVTM, CDR2 ANQGSEA. The CDR3 is made up of 14 amino acids. The CDR3 region has the DNA TGCAGCGTACAAAGGGGGTCTGGGGCCAACGTCCTGACTTTC. Translation gives CSVQRGSGANVLTF.

The sample holds many counts of this clonotype. The genes are TRBV20-1 and TRBJ1-2; 8 bases fit TRBD1. V gave up 6 bases and J gave up 8 bases; unmatched junction bases: 5. CDR1 is DFQATT and CDR2 is SNEGSKA in the germline V gene (reference sequence). The CDR3 runs 11 residues. The CDR3 here is CSARTGNGYTF. The CDR3 coding sequence is TGCAGTGCGAGGACAGGGAACGGCTACACCTTC.

This clonotype was seen many times. CDR3 DNA: TGTGCCAGCAGTGGGCAGGCTGCTGGGGCCAACGTCCTGACTTTC. Its protein product is CASSGQAAGANVLTF. The gene calls are TRBV2 and TRBJ2-6; D uncertain. From germline, CDR1 is SNHLY and CDR2 FYNNEI. V gave up 4 bases and J gave up 2 bases, with 9 bases separating them. The CDR3 consists of 15 residues.

This clonotype occurred many times. CDR3 sequence: CASSATGNPGNTIYF. The CDR3 bases are TGTGCCAGCAGCGCGACAGGGAACCCCGGAAACACCATATATTTT. The chain uses TRBV9 and TRBJ1-3, with 7 bases matching TRBD1. CDR3 length: 15 residues. Germline CDR1 reads SGDLS; CDR2 reads YYNGEE. V dropped 3 bases and J dropped 4; count of bases not matched to a gene: 7.

In this sample, this clonotype turned up many times. The chain couples TRBV24-1 to TRBJ1-2; 8 bases agree with TRBD1. Trimming removed 5 bases from V and 8 bases from J; junction bases left unmatched: 6. Germline V gene lookup returns CDR1 KGHDR and CDR2 SFDVKD. This CDR3 is 13 amino acids long. The CDR3 here is CATSAGQGVGYTF. DNA of the CDR3: TGTGCCACCAGTGCCGGACAGGGTGTCGGCTACACCTTC.